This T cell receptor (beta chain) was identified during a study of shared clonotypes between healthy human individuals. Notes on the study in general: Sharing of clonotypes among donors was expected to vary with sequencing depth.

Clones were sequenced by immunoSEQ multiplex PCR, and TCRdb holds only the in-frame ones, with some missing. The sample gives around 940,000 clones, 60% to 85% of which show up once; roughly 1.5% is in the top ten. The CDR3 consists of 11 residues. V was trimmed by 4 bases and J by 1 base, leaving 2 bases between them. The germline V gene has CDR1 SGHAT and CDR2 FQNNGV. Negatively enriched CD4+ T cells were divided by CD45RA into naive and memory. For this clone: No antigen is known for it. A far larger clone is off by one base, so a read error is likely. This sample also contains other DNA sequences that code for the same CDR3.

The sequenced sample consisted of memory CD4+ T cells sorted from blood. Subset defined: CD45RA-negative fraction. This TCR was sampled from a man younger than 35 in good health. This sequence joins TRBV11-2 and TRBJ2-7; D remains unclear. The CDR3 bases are TGTGCCAGCAGCTCTTCCTACGAGCAGTACTTC. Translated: CASSSSYEQYF.